Shown below are 14 T cell receptor beta chains from a single sample sequenced in a study of T-cell memory formation after mild COVID-19. Each CDR3 protein gets one entry after TCRdb re-called the 5' RACE reads with MiXCR. The data contain about 620,000 distinct CDR3 sequences, about a sixth of them singletons. The sample was PBMCs or a T cell subset sorted from them (not recorded which). These receptors all come from an adult woman who had mild COVID-19 (a few samples of this study predate the infection). Cell type and time point are not known.

V usage is TRBV7-3 and J usage is TRBJ2-5; 10 bases align to TRBD1. The CDR3 spans 13 residues. Germline V gives CDR1 SGHTA, CDR2 FQGTGA. V lost 3 bases and J lost 6; bases outside the gene matches: 1. The CDR3 coding sequence is TGTGCCAGCAGCTTGGACAGGGGGAAGACCCAGTACTTC. Protein product: CASSLDRGKTQYF.

This clonotype occurred many times. The chain employs TRBV7-9 and TRBJ2-1; 7 bases are a match to TRBD2. The CDR3 spans 13 residues. V trimming: 8 bases; J trimming: 6 bases; junction bases outside the gene matches: 7. From germline, CDR1 is SEHNR and CDR2 FQNEAQ (reference sequence). CDR3 loop: CASRDPGGNEQFF. CDR3 coding DNA: TGTGCCAGCCGGGACCCGGGGGGCAATGAGCAGTTCTTC.

This clonotype was recorded a few times. This sequence joins TRBV4-2 and TRBJ1-2; TRBD1 matches at 11 bases. With 1 base clipped from V and 3 bases from J, the junction kept 1 base outside the gene matches. Per the germline V gene, CDR1 is LGHNA and CDR2 is YNFKEQ. The CDR3 has 15 residues. The CDR3 loop reads CASSQVGQGDYGYTF. DNA for the CDR3: TGTGCCAGCAGCCAAGTGGGACAGGGGGACTATGGCTACACCTTC.

The table lists this clonotype with a few counts. The V gene is TRBV3-1, the J gene TRBJ1-1, with D tentatively TRBD1 (6 bases). Germline-derived CDR1 and CDR2 are LGHDT and YNNKEL (reference sequence). Trimming shortened V by 1 base and J by 8 bases, and 11 bases separated the two germline ends. CDR3 length: 13 residues. The CDR3 coding sequence is TGTGCCAGCAGCCAAGCGGTCGGGACAGAAGCTTTCTTT. Translated: CASSQAVGTEAFF.

This clonotype was seen only a few times. The chain carries TRBV4-2 and TRBJ1-2; no reliable D call. This CDR3 comprises 13 residues. Trimming took off 0 bases at V and 7 bases at J, with 9 bases between the two ends. Germline V gene lookup returns CDR1 LGHNA and CDR2 YNFKEQ. CDR3 coding DNA: TGTGCCAGCAGCCAAGACAAGAGGTCTGGCTACACCTTC. Translated: CASSQDKRSGYTF.

This clonotype was recorded a few times. The rearrangement links TRBV20-1 to TRBJ2-3; 13 bases line up with TRBD2. The junction had 5 bases not matched to a gene; V was cut back by 1 base and J by 4 bases. Germline V gives CDR1 DFQATT, CDR2 SNEGSKA (reference sequence). This CDR3 region has 16 residues. The CDR3, as DNA: TGCAGTGCTAGAGCTTCTACTAGCGGGAGGGCAGATACGCAGTATTTT. It translates to CSARASTSGRADTQYF.

A few counts support this clonotype. This chain uses TRBV7-2 with TRBJ2-1; D gene unclear. The CDR3 loop spans 16 amino acids. Trimming removed 5 bases at V and 10 bases at J, with 24 bases between. Germline V gives CDR1 SGHTA, CDR2 FQGNSA. The CDR3 DNA is TGTGCCAGCAGCATCGCCGGGCCACGACTCTCCGGGGAGCAGTTCTTC. Its translation: CASSIAGPRLSGEQFF. Supplemented by reference TRBV7-2 and TRBJ2-1, the full variable domain reads GAGVSQSPSNKVTEKGKDVELRCDPISGHTALYWYRQSLGQGLEFLIYFQGNSAPDKSGLPSDRFSAERTGGSVSTLTIQRTQQEDSAVYLCASSIAGPRLSGEQFFGPGTRLTVL.

This clonotype was picked up a small number of times. The rearrangement joins TRBV3-1 to TRBJ1-2; D gene unclear. The V end was cut by 0 bases, the J end by 4 bases, with 9 bases between. Germline CDR1 is LGHDT and CDR2 is YNNKEL (reference sequence). The CDR3 is 14 residues long. The CDR3 loop reads CASSQDWAAYGYTF. The DNA for the CDR3 is TGTGCCAGCAGCCAAGATTGGGCAGCCTATGGCTACACCTTC.

This clonotype appeared a few times. The genes are TRBV5-1 and TRBJ2-7; 8 bases are a match to TRBD2. The CDR3 runs 14 residues. Trimming took 5 bases from V and 6 from J; bases not matched to a gene: 10. Germline-derived CDR1 and CDR2 are SGHRS and YFSETQ. In DNA, the CDR3 is TGCGCCAGCAGATCCCTAGCGGGCTTCGTCGAGCAGTACTTC. Its translation is CASRSLAGFVEQYF.

This clonotype was seen just once. The V gene is TRBV9, the J gene TRBJ2-7; D perhaps matches TRBD1 (6 bases). Germline values: CDR1 SGDLS, CDR2 YYNGEE. Trimming stripped 7 bases from V and 0 bases from J, with 14 bases between. This CDR3 has 14 residues. CDR3 DNA sequence: TGTGCCAGCGCAGCAGGGGTGTTCTCCTACGAGCAGTACTTC. It is translated as CASAAGVFSYEQYF.

The J gene is TRBJ2-1, the V gene TRBV6-5; tentatively, D is TRBD2 (5 bases). Germline CDR1 is MNHEY and CDR2 is SVGAGI. V lost 6 bases and J lost 6, with 12 bases in between. The CDR3 has 13 amino acids. CDR3 residues: CASRRGSGNEQFF. As DNA, the CDR3 is TGTGCCAGCAGGAGAGGGAGCGGCAATGAGCAGTTCTTC.

V and J are TRBV7-9 and TRBJ1-5, with unresolved D. The CDR3 is 14 amino acids. Germline V gene data show CDR1 as SEHNR and CDR2 as FQNEAQ (reference sequence). The germline V and J ends were trimmed by 5 bases and 4 bases, with 12 bases remaining between them. DNA for the CDR3: TGTGCCAGCAGCCTCTCGACGGGAAATCAGCCCCAGCATTTT. Protein: CASSLSTGNQPQHF.

The chain joins TRBV14 to TRBJ2-1; possibly TRBD2 for D (6 bases). V lost 3 bases and J 9 bases, leaving 24 bases between the germline ends. The germline V gene has CDR1 SGHDN and CDR2 FVKESK. The CDR3 consists of 17 residues. DNA of the CDR3: TGTGCCAGCAGCCATTCCCGACTAGTCTTTCTCTCCGGTGAGCAGTTCTTC. As protein: CASSHSRLVFLSGEQFF.

V usage is TRBV2 and J usage is TRBJ2-7; D call uncertain. CDR1 and CDR2 from the germline V gene are SNHLY and FYNNEI. The CDR3 consists of 17 residues. V lost 3 bases, J lost 0 bases, and 18 bases lay in between. In DNA form, the CDR3 reads TGTGCCAGCAGTGACAGCTCGGCTCTTAGGAGCTCCTACGAGCAGTACTTC. Protein product: CASSDSSALRSSYEQYF.